This is a list of T cell receptor beta chains from one sample in a study of cytomegalovirus exposure and HLA in healthy donors. The table came from immunoSEQ multiplex PCR; TCRdb's copy has only in-frame clones and leaves some out. The sample has some 130,000 clones; 79% are singletons. The sequencing input was PBMCs. All receptors derive from a man aged 40-49 years in good health and CMV-seropositive. Each CDR3 is given with its conserved first and last residue. D genes are given only for firm matches. Clone size is stated in some rows and not others, as once, few, many or a class when expanded.

CDR3 DNA: TGTGCCAGTATGCGCGCAATCCACCCGATGAACACTGAAGCTTTCTTT
CDR3 protein: CASMRAIHPMNTEAFF
D gene: -
V gene: TRBV19
J gene: TRBJ1-1
CDR3 length: 16
clone size: -

CDR3 DNA: TGTGCCAGCAGCGTAAGCGGGAGGCACAATGAGCAGTTCTTC
CDR3 protein: CASSVSGRHNEQFF
D gene: TRBD2
V gene: TRBV9
J gene: TRBJ2-1
CDR3 length: 14
clone size: -

CDR3 DNA: TGTGCCAGCAGCTTAAAATACGGGGAGGGTAGCAATCAGCCCCAGCATTTT
CDR3 protein: CASSLKYGEGSNQPQHF
D gene: -
V gene: TRBV7-8
J gene: TRBJ1-5
CDR3 length: 17
clone size: -

CDR3 DNA: TGTGCCAGCAGCTTCGAGACTTGGGGCCATGGCTACACCTTC
CDR3 protein: CASSFETWGHGYTF
D gene: -
V gene: TRBV7-2
J gene: TRBJ1-2
CDR3 length: 14
clone size: -

CDR3 DNA: TGTGCCAGCAGTGGCAAGCCTCAGGGGCGAATCTACAATGAGCAGTTCTTC
CDR3 protein: CASSGKPQGRIYNEQFF
D gene: -
V gene: TRBV2
J gene: TRBJ2-1
CDR3 length: 17
clone size: -

CDR3 DNA: TGCGCCAGCAGCCCAGCATTATCTACTCCGGGACAGGGCCAGCCCCAGCATTTT
CDR3 protein: CASSPALSTPGQGQPQHF
D gene: TRBD1
V gene: TRBV5-1
J gene: TRBJ1-5
CDR3 length: 18
clone size: -

CDR3 DNA: TGTGCCAGCAGTGCTGGACTAGGCCAAGAGACCCAGTACTTC
CDR3 protein: CASSAGLGQETQYF
D gene: TRBD2
V gene: TRBV2
J gene: TRBJ2-5
CDR3 length: 14
clone size: -

CDR3 DNA: TGTGCCAGCAGTCCCCTAGGTCTGGATTATGAATACAATGAGCAGTTCTTC
CDR3 protein: CASSPLGLDYEYNEQFF
D gene: -
V gene: TRBV27
J gene: TRBJ2-1
CDR3 length: 17
clone size: -

CDR3 DNA: TGTGCCAGCACTGGGACACCCTCTGGGGCCAACGTCCTGACTTTC
CDR3 protein: CASTGTPSGANVLTF
D gene: -
V gene: TRBV2
J gene: TRBJ2-6
CDR3 length: 15
clone size: -

CDR3 DNA: TGTGCCAGCAGCTTAGTAGTGGAGACCCAGTACTTC
CDR3 protein: CASSLVVETQYF
D gene: -
V gene: TRBV7-2
J gene: TRBJ2-5
CDR3 length: 12
clone size: -

CDR3 DNA: TGTGCCAGCAGCGTAGGTGGACACGGGCTCGGGGAGCTGTTTTTT
CDR3 protein: CASSVGGHGLGELFF
D gene: -
V gene: TRBV9
J gene: TRBJ2-2
CDR3 length: 15
clone size: -

CDR3 DNA: TGTGCCAGTAGTATCTGGACAGGGAGCAATCAGCCCCAGCATTTT
CDR3 protein: CASSIWTGSNQPQHF
D gene: TRBD1
V gene: TRBV19
J gene: TRBJ1-5
CDR3 length: 15
clone size: once

CDR3 DNA: TGCGCCAGCAGCTTGGTTGACAGGGGGTGGACTAATGAAAAACTGTTTTTT
CDR3 protein: CASSLVDRGWTNEKLFF
D gene: TRBD1
V gene: TRBV5-1
J gene: TRBJ1-4
CDR3 length: 17
clone size: -

CDR3 DNA: TGTGCCAGTAGTATCTACTTAAAGGTTGGGACACTAGCGTTGCAAGAGACCCAGTACTTC
CDR3 protein: CASSIYLKVGTLALQETQYF
D gene: -
V gene: TRBV19
J gene: TRBJ2-5
CDR3 length: 20
clone size: -

CDR3 DNA: TGTGCCAGCAGCTTAGGGGGGGAAATAAATCAGCCCCAGCATTTT
CDR3 protein: CASSLGGEINQPQHF
D gene: -
V gene: TRBV7-2
J gene: TRBJ1-5
CDR3 length: 15
clone size: -

CDR3 DNA: TGTGCCAGCAGGATTTTGACGGGACAGAGTGGTGGAGAGTACTTC
CDR3 protein: CASRILTGQSGGEYF
D gene: TRBD1
V gene: TRBV6-1
J gene: TRBJ2-7
CDR3 length: 15
clone size: -

CDR3 DNA: TGTGCCAGCAGCTGGGGCGGGGGGAACACTGAAGCTTTCTTT
CDR3 protein: CASSWGGGNTEAFF
D gene: -
V gene: TRBV7-2
J gene: TRBJ1-1
CDR3 length: 14
clone size: -

CDR3 DNA: TGCGCCAGCAGCCAGGGGTTTGGGGGGAACACTGAAGCTTTCTTT
CDR3 protein: CASSQGFGGNTEAFF
D gene: -
V gene: TRBV5-1
J gene: TRBJ1-1
CDR3 length: 15
clone size: -

CDR3 DNA: TGCGCCAGCAGCCAAAGCCATCCCTCGTACAATGAGCAGTTCTTC
CDR3 protein: CASSQSHPSYNEQFF
D gene: -
V gene: TRBV4-1
J gene: TRBJ2-1
CDR3 length: 15
clone size: -

CDR3 DNA: TGTGCCAGCAGCCGGGGAAATTCACCCCTCCACTTT
CDR3 protein: CASSRGNSPLHF
D gene: -
V gene: TRBV6-5
J gene: TRBJ1-6
CDR3 length: 12
clone size: -